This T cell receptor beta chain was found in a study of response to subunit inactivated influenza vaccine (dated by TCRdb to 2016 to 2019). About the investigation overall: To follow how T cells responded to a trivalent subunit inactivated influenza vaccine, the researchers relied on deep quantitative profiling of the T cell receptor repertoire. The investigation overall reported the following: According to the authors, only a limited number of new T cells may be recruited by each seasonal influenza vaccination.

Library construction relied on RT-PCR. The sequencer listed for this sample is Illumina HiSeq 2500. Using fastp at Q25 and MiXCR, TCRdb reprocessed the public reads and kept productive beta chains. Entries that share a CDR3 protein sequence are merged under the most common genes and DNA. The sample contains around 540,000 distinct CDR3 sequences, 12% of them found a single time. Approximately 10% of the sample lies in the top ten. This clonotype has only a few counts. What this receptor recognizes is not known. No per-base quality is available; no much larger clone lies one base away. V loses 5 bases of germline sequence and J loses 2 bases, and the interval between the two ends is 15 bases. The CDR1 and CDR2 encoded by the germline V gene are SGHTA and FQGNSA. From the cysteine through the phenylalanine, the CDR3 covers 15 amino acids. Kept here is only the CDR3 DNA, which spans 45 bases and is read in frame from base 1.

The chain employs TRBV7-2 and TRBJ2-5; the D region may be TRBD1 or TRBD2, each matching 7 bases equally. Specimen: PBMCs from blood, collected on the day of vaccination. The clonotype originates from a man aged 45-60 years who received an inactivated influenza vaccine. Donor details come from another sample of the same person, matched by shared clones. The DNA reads TGTGCCAGCAGCCCAGGGGGGGGGCGACAAGAGACCCAGTACTTC. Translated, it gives CASSPGGGRQETQYF.